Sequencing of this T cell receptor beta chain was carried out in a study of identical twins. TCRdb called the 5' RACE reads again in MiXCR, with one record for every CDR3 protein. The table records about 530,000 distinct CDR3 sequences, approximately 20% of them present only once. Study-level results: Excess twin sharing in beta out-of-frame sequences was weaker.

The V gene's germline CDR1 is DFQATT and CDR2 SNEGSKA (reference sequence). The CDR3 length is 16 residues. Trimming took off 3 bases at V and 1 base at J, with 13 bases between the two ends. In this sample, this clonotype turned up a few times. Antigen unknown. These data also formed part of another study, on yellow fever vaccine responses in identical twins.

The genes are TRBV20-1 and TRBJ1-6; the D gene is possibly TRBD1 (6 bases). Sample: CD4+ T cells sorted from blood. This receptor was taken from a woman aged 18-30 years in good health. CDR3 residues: CSASRGAASYNSPLHF. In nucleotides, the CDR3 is TGCAGTGCTAGTAGGGGGGCGGCGTCCTATAATTCACCCCTCCACTTT.